A selection of T cell receptor beta chains follows, all from one sample in a study of T cell responses to AZD1222 COVID-19 vaccine. The method was immunoSEQ multiplex PCR; TCRdb's version includes in-frame clones alone and lacks a portion of them. This table has 120,000 to 150,000 clones, 75% to 95% appearing once. This specimen consisted of peripheral blood, obtained on day 0 of MenACWY control vaccination. These receptors were obtained from an adult in good health. The CDR3 runs from the conserved cysteine through the conserved F or W. A D gene is named only where the DNA matches it firmly. Part of the rows lack a size; the others show once, few, many or a class for expanded clones.

cdr3_nt cdr3_aa clone_size j_call v_call d_call
TGTGCCAGCAGCTTAGGGGCAGGGGGCTCTGACGGCTACACCTTC CASSLGAGGSDGYTF . TRBJ1-2 TRBV7-9 TRBD1
TGTGCCAGCACCCCCGGCGGGGGCAGTAGAAGTGAGACCCAGTACTTC CASTPGGGSRSETQYF . TRBJ2-5 TRBV5-4 .
TGTGCCTGGAGTTCTGAGAACAATGAGCAGTTCTTC CAWSSENNEQFF . TRBJ2-1 TRBV30 .
TGTGCCAGCAGTTTGGTGTCCCTGGCGGGAGGGCCCAAGGAGCAGTTCTTC CASSLVSLAGGPKEQFF . TRBJ2-1 TRBV6-2/TRBV6-3 TRBD2
TGCAGCGTTTCGGGGACCCCTGATCAGCCCCAGCATTTT CSVSGTPDQPQHF . TRBJ1-5 TRBV29-1 .
TGCGCCAGCAGCCAAGGGTTAAGGGGGAGGGCCTACAATGAGCAGTTCTTC CASSQGLRGRAYNEQFF . TRBJ2-1 TRBV4-1 .
TGTGCCAGCAGCTTACGGATAGCCGGGACTAGCGGCCACAATGAGCAGTTCTTC CASSLRIAGTSGHNEQFF . TRBJ2-1 TRBV7-3 TRBD2
TGTGCCATCAGTGTGACACAGGGCGCCACTGAAGCTTTCTTT CAISVTQGATEAFF . TRBJ1-1 TRBV10-3 .
TGTGCCTTCTCCTTAAGCGGAGGGACTGAAGCTTTCTTT CAFSLSGGTEAFF . TRBJ1-1 TRBV30 .
TGTGCCACAAAGACGGACAGGCCCGGTCATGGTGGCTACACCTTC CATKTDRPGHGGYTF . TRBJ1-2 TRBV19 TRBD1
TGTGCCAGCAGCTGGAACAAACGCACAGATACGCAGTATTTT CASSWNKRTDTQYF few TRBJ2-3 TRBV7-8 .
TGTGCCAGCAGTTTAGGGGTCACCGGGGAGCTGTTTTTT CASSLGVTGELFF . TRBJ2-2 TRBV27 .
TGTGCCAGCAGCCTTACAGTCTCTGGGGCCAACGTCCTGACTTTC CASSLTVSGANVLTF . TRBJ2-6 TRBV27 .
TGTGCCAGCAGCCAAGAACGGGCCCAGTACTTC CASSQERAQYF . TRBJ2-5 TRBV3-1/TRBV3-2 .
TGTGCCACCAGTGATTCTACGAGAGGTGAAAAACTGTTTTTT CATSDSTRGEKLFF few TRBJ1-4 TRBV24-1 .
TGTGCCAGCAGCATACCCGGGACCGCTAGCTCCTACGAGCAGTACTTC CASSIPGTASSYEQYF once TRBJ2-7 TRBV28 .
TGTGCCAGCAGTAGAATAGGGACACTCGGCACAGATACGCAGTATTTT CASSRIGTLGTDTQYF . TRBJ2-3 TRBV7-9 .
TGTGCCAGCAGTCCGGGACAGGTCTATAATTCACCCCTCCACTTT CASSPGQVYNSPLHF . TRBJ1-6 TRBV6-5 TRBD1
TGCAGTGCTAGTAGCTATGGCTACACCTTC CSASSYGYTF . TRBJ1-2 TRBV20-1 .
TGTGCCAGCAGCTTAACTACAGGGAGGGGAGAGACCCAGTACTTC CASSLTTGRGETQYF once TRBJ2-5 TRBV7-3 .
TGTGCCAGCAGTTACCGGGACGGCTCCTACGAGCAGTACTTC CASSYRDGSYEQYF . TRBJ2-7 TRBV6-5 .
TGTGCCAGCAGCCCGGGACCGGAGAACACTGAAGCTTTCTTT CASSPGPENTEAFF once TRBJ1-1 TRBV9 .
TGTGCCAGCAGCTTAGCGGGGGGATCTACTGAAGCTTTCTTT CASSLAGGSTEAFF . TRBJ1-1 TRBV7-2 .
TGTGCCAGTAAATTGGGAAATAGCAATCAGCCCCAGCATTTT CASKLGNSNQPQHF . TRBJ1-5 TRBV19 .
TGTGCCAGCAGTGAACTAGCGGGGTCACTCTACGAGCAGTACTTC CASSELAGSLYEQYF once TRBJ2-7 TRBV6-1 TRBD2
TGTGCCAGCAGTTATGACCGCCAAGAGACCCAGTACTTC CASSYDRQETQYF . TRBJ2-5 TRBV6-5 .
TGTGCCTCCGTATTGGGCCGCCGGGACAGGGGGTTAAACTATGGCTACACCTTC CASVLGRRDRGLNYGYTF . TRBJ1-2 TRBV30 TRBD1
TGCGCCAGCAGCCACATCCAGGGGTTACATCAGCCCCAGCATTTT CASSHIQGLHQPQHF . TRBJ1-5 TRBV4-1 .
TGTGCCAGCAGCTCCCCGGACAGGGAGGGAGAGACCCAGTACTTC CASSSPDREGETQYF . TRBJ2-5 TRBV7-8 .
TGTGCCAGCAGGGACTCGGGAATTGGAAACACCATATATTTT CASRDSGIGNTIYF . TRBJ1-3 TRBV27 .
TGTGCCAGCAGCTTACGGACGGCCTCTGGAAACACCATATATTTT CASSLRTASGNTIYF . TRBJ1-3 TRBV7-9 .
TGCGCCAGCAGCCACGAGGCCAATGAGCAGTTCTTC CASSHEANEQFF few TRBJ2-1 TRBV4-1 .
TGTGCCAGCTCACCCCAAACCGGGGGGCTCAACTTC CASSPQTGGLNF . TRBJ2-7 TRBV18 .
TGTGCCAGCAGCCAAGAAAGGGATAACAATGAGCAGTTCTTC CASSQERDNNEQFF . TRBJ2-1 TRBV4-2 .
TGTGCCAGCAGCTTAGAGAGCGGGGGGCCCTATGAGCAGTTCTTC CASSLESGGPYEQFF . TRBJ2-1 TRBV7-2 TRBD2
TGTGCCAGCAGACCCCGGGGGGCCTCCTATGGCTACACCTTC CASRPRGASYGYTF once TRBJ1-2 TRBV5-6 .
TGTGCCATCAGTGCGAGAGACAGGACCGACAATCAGCCCCAGCATTTT CAISARDRTDNQPQHF . TRBJ1-5 TRBV10-3 .
TGTGCCAGCAGCGGTAGCGGGGGGGCCGGGGAGACCCAGTACTTC CASSGSGGAGETQYF . TRBJ2-5 TRBV9 TRBD2
TGTGCCAGAAGCCTCGACAGGAAAGGGAAAAATTCACCCCTCCACTTT CARSLDRKGKNSPLHF . TRBJ1-6 TRBV5-3 .
TGTGCCAGCAGCTTTGGGGGGTTAGGGAACACTGAAGCTTTCTTT CASSFGGLGNTEAFF . TRBJ1-1 TRBV5-4 .
TGCAGCGTTGGTCCCTCAGGGACGGGAGAGACCCAGTACTTC CSVGPSGTGETQYF . TRBJ2-5 TRBV29-1 .
TGTGCCAGCAGCGAGGGACTAAGCACAGATACGCAGTATTTT CASSEGLSTDTQYF . TRBJ2-3 TRBV7-3 TRBD2